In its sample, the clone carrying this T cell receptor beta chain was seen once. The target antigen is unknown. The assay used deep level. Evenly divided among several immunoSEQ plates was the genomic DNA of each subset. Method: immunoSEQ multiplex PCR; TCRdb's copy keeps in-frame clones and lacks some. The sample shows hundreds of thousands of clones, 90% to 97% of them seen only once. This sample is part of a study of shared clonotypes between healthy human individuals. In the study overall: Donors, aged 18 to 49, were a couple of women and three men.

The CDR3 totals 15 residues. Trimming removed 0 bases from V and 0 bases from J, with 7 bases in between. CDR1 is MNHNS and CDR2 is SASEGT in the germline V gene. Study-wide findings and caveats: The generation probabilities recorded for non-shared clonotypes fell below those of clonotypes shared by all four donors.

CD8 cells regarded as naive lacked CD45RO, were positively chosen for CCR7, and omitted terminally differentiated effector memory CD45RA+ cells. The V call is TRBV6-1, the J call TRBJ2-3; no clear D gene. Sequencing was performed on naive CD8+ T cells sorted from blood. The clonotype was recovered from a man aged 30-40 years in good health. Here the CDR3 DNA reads TGTGCCAGCAGTGAAGCGGTCACTAGCACAGATACGCAGTATTTT. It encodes CASSEAVTSTDTQYF.